The rows below give T cell receptor beta chains drawn from one sample of a study of T cell responses to AZD1222 COVID-19 vaccine. Libraries were prepared by immunoSEQ multiplex PCR; TCRdb keeps only in-frame clonotypes and omits some of them. Found here are some 100,000 clones, around nine tenths of them singletons; the top ten hold over 3%. The starting material was peripheral blood, obtained on day 0 of AZD1222 vaccination. These receptors were obtained from an adult in good health. Each CDR3 is given with its conserved first and last residue. The D gene is left open where the match is weak. Some rows have no size entry. The others give once, few or many, or a class for an expanded clone.

CDR3 DNA: TGTGCCAGCAGCTTAGGACAGAATAATTCACCCCTCCACTTT; CDR3 protein: CASSLGQNNSPLHF; CDR3 length: 14; D gene: .; clone size: .; V gene: TRBV11-3; J gene: TRBJ1-6
CDR3 DNA: TGCGCCAGCAGCCTGGGGGCCGTTGACTCTGGAAACACCATATATTTT; CDR3 protein: CASSLGAVDSGNTIYF; CDR3 length: 16; D gene: .; clone size: .; V gene: TRBV4-1; J gene: TRBJ1-3
CDR3 DNA: TGTGCCAGCAGCCACTCCCCAACGGTAGGCCTCCACTTT; CDR3 protein: CASSHSPTVGLHF; CDR3 length: 13; D gene: .; clone size: .; V gene: TRBV3-1/TRBV3-2; J gene: TRBJ1-6
CDR3 DNA: TGTGCCAGCAGCTTGGGACCCCGAAACACCATATATTTT; CDR3 protein: CASSLGPRNTIYF; CDR3 length: 13; D gene: .; clone size: .; V gene: TRBV7-3; J gene: TRBJ1-3
CDR3 DNA: TGTGCCAGCAGCCCCCGACAGGGTTATTATGTTAGTTCCAGAGAGACCCAGTACTTC; CDR3 protein: CASSPRQGYYVSSRETQYF; CDR3 length: 19; D gene: TRBD1; clone size: .; V gene: TRBV3-1/TRBV3-2; J gene: TRBJ2-5
CDR3 DNA: TGTGCCAGCAGTGCCCTCAGTAGCAATCAGCCCCAGCATTTT; CDR3 protein: CASSALSSNQPQHF; CDR3 length: 14; D gene: .; clone size: .; V gene: TRBV2; J gene: TRBJ1-5
CDR3 DNA: TGTGCCAGCAGCGTAGGGCCAGGGATAGGCGAGCAGTACTTC; CDR3 protein: CASSVGPGIGEQYF; CDR3 length: 14; D gene: .; clone size: .; V gene: TRBV9; J gene: TRBJ2-7
CDR3 DNA: TGTGCCAGCAGCTTTGGGGAGTCCGAGCAGTACTTC; CDR3 protein: CASSFGESEQYF; CDR3 length: 12; D gene: .; clone size: .; V gene: TRBV11-2; J gene: TRBJ2-7
CDR3 DNA: TGTGCCAGCAGTTACTCGACCAAGGGGGGTCGCCTCGAGCAGTACTTC; CDR3 protein: CASSYSTKGGRLEQYF; CDR3 length: 16; D gene: .; clone size: few; V gene: TRBV6-2/TRBV6-3; J gene: TRBJ2-7
CDR3 DNA: TGTGCCAGCAGTTCAGGGAATGGCTACACCTTC; CDR3 protein: CASSSGNGYTF; CDR3 length: 11; D gene: .; clone size: .; V gene: TRBV2; J gene: TRBJ1-2
CDR3 DNA: TGTGCCAGCAGTTACTCGGGAAGGTTGAGCGGCTACACCTTC; CDR3 protein: CASSYSGRLSGYTF; CDR3 length: 14; D gene: .; clone size: .; V gene: TRBV6-2/TRBV6-3; J gene: TRBJ1-2
CDR3 DNA: TGCAGCGTTGCTACTACGGGAGATACGCAGTATTTT; CDR3 protein: CSVATTGDTQYF; CDR3 length: 12; D gene: .; clone size: .; V gene: TRBV29-1; J gene: TRBJ2-3
CDR3 DNA: TGTGCCAGCAGCCGCGGAAACAACGATCAAGAGACCCAGTACTTC; CDR3 protein: CASSRGNNDQETQYF; CDR3 length: 15; D gene: .; clone size: once; V gene: TRBV19; J gene: TRBJ2-5
CDR3 DNA: TGCGCCAGCAGTCTGGGATGGAACACTGAAGCTTTCTTT; CDR3 protein: CASSLGWNTEAFF; CDR3 length: 13; D gene: .; clone size: .; V gene: TRBV10-2; J gene: TRBJ1-1
CDR3 DNA: TGTGCCAGCAGCGTAGATGGACAGCGGCGGGAAAAACTGTTTTTT; CDR3 protein: CASSVDGQRREKLFF; CDR3 length: 15; D gene: .; clone size: .; V gene: TRBV9; J gene: TRBJ1-4
CDR3 DNA: TGTGCCAGCAGCTTATGGGAGGGGGCAGGAGGAAACACCATATATTTT; CDR3 protein: CASSLWEGAGGNTIYF; CDR3 length: 16; D gene: TRBD1; clone size: .; V gene: TRBV7-2; J gene: TRBJ1-3
CDR3 DNA: TGTGCCAGGACCGGTCCACCTTTGGACCCCACCCGCTACACCTTC; CDR3 protein: CARTGPPLDPTRYTF; CDR3 length: 15; D gene: .; clone size: once; V gene: TRBV6-4; J gene: TRBJ1-2
CDR3 DNA: TGTGCCAGCCCCCCGACAGGGCGGGATATATTCAACACTGAAGCTTTCTTT; CDR3 protein: CASPPTGRDIFNTEAFF; CDR3 length: 17; D gene: TRBD1; clone size: once; V gene: TRBV28; J gene: TRBJ1-1
CDR3 DNA: TGTGCCAGCAGCGCAGGGGGAACTAACTATGGCTACACCTTC; CDR3 protein: CASSAGGTNYGYTF; CDR3 length: 14; D gene: TRBD1; clone size: .; V gene: TRBV28; J gene: TRBJ1-2
CDR3 DNA: TGTGCCTGGAGGATACCGGGACAGGGGTCTGACACCATATATTTT; CDR3 protein: CAWRIPGQGSDTIYF; CDR3 length: 15; D gene: TRBD1; clone size: .; V gene: TRBV30; J gene: TRBJ1-3
CDR3 DNA: TGTGCCAGCAGCTTAAGGGCAGGGGGAGAAGTGGCCAAAAACATTCAGTACTTC; CDR3 protein: CASSLRAGGEVAKNIQYF; CDR3 length: 18; D gene: TRBD1; clone size: .; V gene: TRBV7-2; J gene: TRBJ2-4
CDR3 DNA: TGTGCCAGCAGCCATCGGGGGGGTAATCAGCCCCAGCATTTT; CDR3 protein: CASSHRGGNQPQHF; CDR3 length: 14; D gene: .; clone size: few; V gene: TRBV3-1/TRBV3-2; J gene: TRBJ1-5
CDR3 DNA: TGTGCTAGTGGACACGAGACAGGTCTTGGCTACACCTTC; CDR3 protein: CASGHETGLGYTF; CDR3 length: 13; D gene: .; clone size: .; V gene: TRBV12-5; J gene: TRBJ1-2
CDR3 DNA: TGTGCCAGCAGTGAAGCCTCAGGGTATCTCCTCGAGCAGTACTTC; CDR3 protein: CASSEASGYLLEQYF; CDR3 length: 15; D gene: .; clone size: .; V gene: TRBV6-1; J gene: TRBJ2-7
CDR3 DNA: TGTGCCAGCAGGGACCCCCACGACAGCCGTTGGTATGGCTACACCTTC; CDR3 protein: CASRDPHDSRWYGYTF; CDR3 length: 16; D gene: .; clone size: .; V gene: TRBV21-1; J gene: TRBJ1-2
CDR3 DNA: TGTGCCAGCAGCTCAGGGGCGCCCCAGCATTTT; CDR3 protein: CASSSGAPQHF; CDR3 length: 11; D gene: .; clone size: .; V gene: TRBV6-6; J gene: TRBJ1-5
CDR3 DNA: TGTGCCAGCAGCCAAGGCCTTGGACAGATGAACACTGAAGCTTTCTTT; CDR3 protein: CASSQGLGQMNTEAFF; CDR3 length: 16; D gene: .; clone size: .; V gene: TRBV4-2; J gene: TRBJ1-1
CDR3 DNA: TGTGCCAGCAGCACCAGAGACGGAGCGAACACCGGGGAGCTGTTTTTT; CDR3 protein: CASSTRDGANTGELFF; CDR3 length: 16; D gene: .; clone size: .; V gene: TRBV11-3; J gene: TRBJ2-2
CDR3 DNA: TGTGCCAGCAGACAACAGGGGGGGCAGGATAGCAATCAGCCCCAGCATTTT; CDR3 protein: CASRQQGGQDSNQPQHF; CDR3 length: 17; D gene: TRBD1; clone size: .; V gene: TRBV5-8; J gene: TRBJ1-5
CDR3 DNA: TGTGCCTGGAGTGTATGGAGGGGGTCTGGCAATCAGCCCCAGCATTTT; CDR3 protein: CAWSVWRGSGNQPQHF; CDR3 length: 16; D gene: .; clone size: .; V gene: TRBV30; J gene: TRBJ1-5
CDR3 DNA: TGTGCCAGCAGCCAAGGGGTTGGGGGGAGCACCGGGGAGCTGTTTTTT; CDR3 protein: CASSQGVGGSTGELFF; CDR3 length: 16; D gene: .; clone size: .; V gene: TRBV3-1/TRBV3-2; J gene: TRBJ2-2
CDR3 DNA: TGTGCCAGCAGCGAACCGACAGGGCTCGTTCTTTCCTACGAGCAGTACTTC; CDR3 protein: CASSEPTGLVLSYEQYF; CDR3 length: 17; D gene: TRBD1; clone size: .; V gene: TRBV7-2; J gene: TRBJ2-7
CDR3 DNA: TGTGCCAGCAGTTTTAGTCCATCCCATGAGCAGTTCTTC; CDR3 protein: CASSFSPSHEQFF; CDR3 length: 13; D gene: .; clone size: .; V gene: TRBV27; J gene: TRBJ2-1
CDR3 DNA: TGCGCCAGCAGCCCGGGACCGCAGAAAGCAGATACGCAGTATTTT; CDR3 protein: CASSPGPQKADTQYF; CDR3 length: 15; D gene: .; clone size: .; V gene: TRBV5-1; J gene: TRBJ2-3
CDR3 DNA: TGTGCCAGCAGCCCGGGACCCTCTCCTGAAAAACTGTTTTTT; CDR3 protein: CASSPGPSPEKLFF; CDR3 length: 14; D gene: .; clone size: .; V gene: TRBV28; J gene: TRBJ1-4
CDR3 DNA: TGTGCCAGCACACGTGGGGGCTCCTACAATGAGCAGTTCTTC; CDR3 protein: CASTRGGSYNEQFF; CDR3 length: 14; D gene: .; clone size: once; V gene: TRBV28; J gene: TRBJ2-1
CDR3 DNA: TGTGCCAGACCGGTAACGGGGGCGGAAGGCTACACCTTC; CDR3 protein: CARPVTGAEGYTF; CDR3 length: 13; D gene: .; clone size: few; V gene: TRBV5-4; J gene: TRBJ1-2
CDR3 DNA: TGTGCCAGCAGTTACTCGCCCACGAACACCGGGGAGCTGTTTTTT; CDR3 protein: CASSYSPTNTGELFF; CDR3 length: 15; D gene: .; clone size: .; V gene: TRBV6-2/TRBV6-3; J gene: TRBJ2-2
CDR3 DNA: TGTGCCAGCAGTTACTACAGGGGGAACACTGAAGCTTTCTTT; CDR3 protein: CASSYYRGNTEAFF; CDR3 length: 14; D gene: TRBD1; clone size: .; V gene: TRBV6-5; J gene: TRBJ1-1
CDR3 DNA: TGTGCCAGCAGCCCTACAGGGGGGAAAAACATTCAGTACTTC; CDR3 protein: CASSPTGGKNIQYF; CDR3 length: 14; D gene: TRBD1; clone size: .; V gene: TRBV7-2; J gene: TRBJ2-4
CDR3 DNA: TGTGCCAGCAGTGGTGCGGGGACACCGGTTACCGAAAAACTGTTTTTT; CDR3 protein: CASSGAGTPVTEKLFF; CDR3 length: 16; D gene: .; clone size: .; V gene: TRBV2; J gene: TRBJ1-4
CDR3 DNA: TGTGCCAGCAGTCGACAGTTCGATGAAGCTTTCTTT; CDR3 protein: CASSRQFDEAFF; CDR3 length: 12; D gene: .; clone size: .; V gene: TRBV2; J gene: TRBJ1-1